The present T cell receptor (beta chain) was sequenced within a study of long-term antiretroviral therapy in people with HIV. Germline assignment: CDR1 SGHNT and CDR2 YYREEE (reference sequence). Trimming left V 4 bases short and J 3 bases short, with 10 bases between. The CDR3 is 13 residues long. Each contributor possessed a minimum of one pre-ART and a minimum of two post-ART PBMC samples. Participants with HIV, all of them, were treated in the United States. At survey level, the immunoSEQ assay was run in its v3.0 version. Sequencing aimed to cover roughly 40,000-55,000 T-cell genomes per sample. The method was immunoSEQ multiplex PCR; TCRdb's version includes in-frame clones alone and lacks a portion of them. The sample holds under 15,000 clones; roughly 86% are singletons and the top ten take 11%.

Sequences were derived from unsorted PBMCs, sampled 6.2 years after starting antiretroviral therapy. This clonotype was sampled from a man aged 40-49 years with HIV. The chain is built from TRBV5-4 and TRBJ2-5, with D maybe TRBD1 (5 bases). The CDR3 sequence: CASSPRQKETQYF. In DNA form, the CDR3 reads TGTGCCAGCAGCCCTCGACAGAAAGAGACCCAGTACTTC.